The 5 T cell receptor beta chains presented below share a single source sample, sequenced in a study of somatic mutations in cytotoxic T cells in rheumatoid arthritis. Data came from immunoSEQ multiplex PCR; TCRdb stores just in-frame clones and leaves some out. The table lists some 30,000 clones, 85% to 90% of them singletons, with roughly a tenth in the top ten. The sample consisted of CD8+ T cells sorted from blood. All receptors derive from an adult with rheumatoid arthritis.

This sequence joins TRBV6-6 and TRBJ1-2, with no clear D. The CDR3 has 13 amino acids. Trimming took off 7 bases at V and 2 bases at J, with 11 bases between the two ends. Germline CDR1 is MNHNY and CDR2 is SVGAGI (reference sequence). The CDR3 DNA is TGTGCCAGCATCCCGTACGGCAACTATGGCTACACCTTC. This codes for CASIPYGNYGYTF.

The V call is TRBV6-5, the J call TRBJ2-4; D could derive from TRBD1 or TRBD2 (6 bases each). Germline-derived CDR1 and CDR2 are MNHEY and SVGAGI. The CDR3 has 13 amino acids. Trimming took 6 bases from V and 6 from J, leaving 12 bases between them. CDR3 DNA sequence: TGTGCCAGCAGGGGAGGAGGGGGAAACATTCAGTACTTC. Residues: CASRGGGGNIQYF.

The V call is TRBV5-5, the J call TRBJ2-3, with D perhaps TRBD2 (6 bases). Germline CDR1 is SGHKS and CDR2 is YYEKEE (reference sequence). Trimming cost V 8 bases and J 2 bases, with 21 bases left between them. This CDR3 has 16 residues. CDR3 nucleotide sequence: TGTGCCAGTTCTCCTAGCGAGATCCCTCCCACAGATACGCAGTATTTT. This codes for CASSPSEIPPTDTQYF.

The chain links TRBV4-2 to TRBJ1-5; D might be TRBD1 (5 bases). From germline, CDR1 is LGHNA and CDR2 YNFKEQ. Trimming took off 0 bases at V and 0 bases at J, with 9 bases between the two ends. The CDR3 runs 16 residues. The CDR3 is CASSQDREPSNQPQHF. CDR3 nucleotides: TGTGCCAGCAGCCAAGACAGGGAGCCTAGCAATCAGCCCCAGCATTTT.

V gene TRBV11-2 combines with J gene TRBJ2-2, with D possibly matching TRBD2 (5 bases). Germline loops: CDR1 SGHAT, CDR2 FQNNGV. The CDR3 extends over 14 amino acids. Trimming took 3 bases from V and 1 from J, leaving 6 bases between them. The CDR3 spells CASSLGVNTGELFF. DNA of the CDR3: TGTGCCAGCAGCTTGGGAGTGAACACCGGGGAGCTGTTTTTT. Full variable domain (rest looked up from reference TRBV11-2 and TRBJ2-2): EAGVAQSPRYKIIEKRQSVAFWCNPISGHATLYWYQQILGQGPKLLIQFQNNGVVDDSQLPKDRFSAERLKGVDSTLKIQPAKLEDSAVYLCASSLGVNTGELFFGEGSRLTVL.